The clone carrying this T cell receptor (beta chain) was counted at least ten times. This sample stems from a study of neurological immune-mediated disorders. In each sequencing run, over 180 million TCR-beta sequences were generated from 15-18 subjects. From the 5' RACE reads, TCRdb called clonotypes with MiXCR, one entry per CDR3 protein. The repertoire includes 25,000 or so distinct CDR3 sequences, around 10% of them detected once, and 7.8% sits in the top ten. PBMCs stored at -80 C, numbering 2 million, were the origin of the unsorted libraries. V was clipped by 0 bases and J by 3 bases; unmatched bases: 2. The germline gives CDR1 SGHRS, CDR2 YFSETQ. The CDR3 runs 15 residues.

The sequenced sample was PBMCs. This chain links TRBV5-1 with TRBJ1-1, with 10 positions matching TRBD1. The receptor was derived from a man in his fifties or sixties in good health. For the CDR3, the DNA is TGCGCCAGCAGCTTGGGAGGGACAGGGGACACTGAAGCTTTCTTT. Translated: CASSLGGTGDTEAFF.